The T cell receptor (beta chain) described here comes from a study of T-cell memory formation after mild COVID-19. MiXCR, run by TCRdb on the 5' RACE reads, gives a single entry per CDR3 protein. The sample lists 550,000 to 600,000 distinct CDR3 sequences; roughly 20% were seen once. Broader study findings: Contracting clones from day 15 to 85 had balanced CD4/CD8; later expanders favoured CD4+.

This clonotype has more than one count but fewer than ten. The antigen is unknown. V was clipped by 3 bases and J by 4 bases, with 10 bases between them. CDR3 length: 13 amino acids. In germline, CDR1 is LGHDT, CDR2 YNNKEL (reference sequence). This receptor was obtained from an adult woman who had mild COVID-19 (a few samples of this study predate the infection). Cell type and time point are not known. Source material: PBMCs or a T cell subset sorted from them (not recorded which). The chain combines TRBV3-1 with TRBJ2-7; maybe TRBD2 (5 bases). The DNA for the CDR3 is TGTGCCAGCAGCCAGAGTCTAGCATACGAGCAGTACTTC. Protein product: CASSQSLAYEQYF.